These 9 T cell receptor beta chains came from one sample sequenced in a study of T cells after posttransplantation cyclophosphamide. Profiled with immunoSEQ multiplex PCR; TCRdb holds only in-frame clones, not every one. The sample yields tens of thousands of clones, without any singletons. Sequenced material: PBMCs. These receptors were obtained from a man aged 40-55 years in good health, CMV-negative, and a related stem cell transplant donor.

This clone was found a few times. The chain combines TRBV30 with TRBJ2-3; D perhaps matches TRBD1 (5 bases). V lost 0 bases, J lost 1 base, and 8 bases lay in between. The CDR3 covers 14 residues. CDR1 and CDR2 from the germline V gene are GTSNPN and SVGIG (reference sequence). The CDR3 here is CAWSVQAGTDTQYF. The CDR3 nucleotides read TGTGCCTGGAGTGTACAGGCAGGCACAGATACGCAGTATTTT.

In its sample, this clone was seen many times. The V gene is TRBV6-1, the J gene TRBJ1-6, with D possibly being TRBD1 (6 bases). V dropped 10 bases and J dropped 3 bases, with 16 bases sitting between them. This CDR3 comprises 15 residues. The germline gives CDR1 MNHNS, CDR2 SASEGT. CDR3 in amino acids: CATKGGVIYNSPLHF. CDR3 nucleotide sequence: TGTGCCACTAAAGGGGGGGTAATCTATAATTCACCCCTCCACTTT.

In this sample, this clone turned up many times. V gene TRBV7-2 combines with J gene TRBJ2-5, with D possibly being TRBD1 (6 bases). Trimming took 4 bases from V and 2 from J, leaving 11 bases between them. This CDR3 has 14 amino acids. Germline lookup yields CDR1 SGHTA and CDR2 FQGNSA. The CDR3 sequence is CASSWGHPQETQYF. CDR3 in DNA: TGTGCCAGCAGCTGGGGACATCCACAAGAGACCCAGTACTTC.

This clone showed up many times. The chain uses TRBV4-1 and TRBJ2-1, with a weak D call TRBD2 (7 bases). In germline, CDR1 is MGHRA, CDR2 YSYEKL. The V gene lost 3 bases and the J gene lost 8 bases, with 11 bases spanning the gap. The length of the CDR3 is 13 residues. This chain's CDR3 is CASSQGGLDEQFF. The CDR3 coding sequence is TGCGCCAGCAGCCAGGGGGGGCTCGATGAGCAGTTCTTC.

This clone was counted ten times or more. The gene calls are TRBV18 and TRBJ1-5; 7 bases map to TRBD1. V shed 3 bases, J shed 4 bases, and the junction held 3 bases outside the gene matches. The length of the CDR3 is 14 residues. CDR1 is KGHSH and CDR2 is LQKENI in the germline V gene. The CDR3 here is CASSPGQINQPQHF. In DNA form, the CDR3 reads TGTGCCAGCTCACCGGGACAGATTAATCAGCCCCAGCATTTT.

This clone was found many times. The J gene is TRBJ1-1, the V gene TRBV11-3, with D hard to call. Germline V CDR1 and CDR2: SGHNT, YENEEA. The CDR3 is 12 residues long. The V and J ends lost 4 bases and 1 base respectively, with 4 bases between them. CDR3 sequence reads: CASSYKNTEAFF. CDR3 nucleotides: TGTGCCAGCAGCTACAAGAACACTGAAGCTTTCTTT.

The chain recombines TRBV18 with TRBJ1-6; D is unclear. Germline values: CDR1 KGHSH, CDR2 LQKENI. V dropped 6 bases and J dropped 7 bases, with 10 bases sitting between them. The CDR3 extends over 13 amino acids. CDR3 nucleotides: TGTGCCAGCTCCCAGGATCCCAATTCACCCCTCCACTTT. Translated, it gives CASSQDPNSPLHF.

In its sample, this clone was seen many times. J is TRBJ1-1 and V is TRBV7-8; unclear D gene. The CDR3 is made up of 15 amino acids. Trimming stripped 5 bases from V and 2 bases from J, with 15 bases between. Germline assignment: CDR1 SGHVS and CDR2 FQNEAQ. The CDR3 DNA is TGTGCCAGCAGCGTATTTCCGGGAACTAACACTGAAGCTTTCTTT. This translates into CASSVFPGTNTEAFF. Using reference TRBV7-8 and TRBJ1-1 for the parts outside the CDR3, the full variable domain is GAGVSQSPRYKVAKRGQDVALRCDPISGHVSLFWYQQALGQGPEFLTYFQNEAQLDKSGLPSDRFFAERPEGSVSTLKIQRTQQEDSAVYLCASSVFPGTNTEAFFGQGTRLTVV.

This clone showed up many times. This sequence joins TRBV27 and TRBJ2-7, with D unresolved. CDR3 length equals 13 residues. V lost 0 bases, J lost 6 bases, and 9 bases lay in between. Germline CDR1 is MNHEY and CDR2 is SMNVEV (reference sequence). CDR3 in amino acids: CASSLSTTAEQYV. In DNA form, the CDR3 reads TGTGCCAGCAGTTTATCTACAACAGCCGAGCAGTACGTC.